Listed here is a single T cell receptor beta chain. Per the original data handling: Quantification of nucleated cells was approximated via reference gene primer amplification. Using immunoSEQ multiplex PCR, the repertoire was profiled, and TCRdb retains in-frame clones only, with some absent. The V and J calls and clone size come from that table; D and trimming were worked out from the DNA. Here the sample spans approximately 79,000 clones, more than 85% being singletons. These data come from a study of blood T cell repertoires in COVID-19. Germline CDR1 and CDR2: LNHDA and SQIVND (reference sequence). With 5 bases removed from V and 0 bases from J, the gap between germline ends came to 11 bases. There are 15 residues in the CDR3.

This sequence was found in a man aged 60 to 69 with acute or convalescent COVID-19. V gene TRBV19 combines with J gene TRBJ2-1; D perhaps matches TRBD1 (5 bases). The source material was peripheral blood. As DNA, the CDR3 is TGTGCCAGTAGTCCAGGGCTGAGCTCCTACAATGAGCAGTTCTTC. Its translation: CASSPGLSSYNEQFF.